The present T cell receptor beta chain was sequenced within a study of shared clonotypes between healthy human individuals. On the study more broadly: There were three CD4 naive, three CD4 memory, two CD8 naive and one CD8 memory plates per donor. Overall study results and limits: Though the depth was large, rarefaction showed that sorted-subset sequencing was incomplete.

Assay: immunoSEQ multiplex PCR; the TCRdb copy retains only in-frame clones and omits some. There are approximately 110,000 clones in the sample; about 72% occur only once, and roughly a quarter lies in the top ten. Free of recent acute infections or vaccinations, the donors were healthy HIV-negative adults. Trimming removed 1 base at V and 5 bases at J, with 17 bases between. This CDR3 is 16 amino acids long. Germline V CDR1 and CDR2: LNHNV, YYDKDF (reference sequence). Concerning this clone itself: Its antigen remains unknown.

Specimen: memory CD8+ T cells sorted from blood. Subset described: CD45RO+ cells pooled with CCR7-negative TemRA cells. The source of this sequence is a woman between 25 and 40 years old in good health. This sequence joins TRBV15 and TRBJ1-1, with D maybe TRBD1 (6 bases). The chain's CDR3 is CATSRGGQPPRTEAFF. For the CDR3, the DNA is TGTGCCACCAGCAGAGGTGGACAGCCCCCGAGAACTGAAGCTTTCTTT.